The subject of this entry is one T cell receptor (beta chain). The antigen this receptor binds is unknown. Base-call qualities are not available, and no considerably larger clone is one nucleotide away. Checkpoint therapy began 14 to 28 days after autologous transplant, with ipilimumab given at 1 mg/kg intravenously on day 1 of selected weeks. Nivolumab was administered at 3 mg/kg intravenously on day 1 of weeks 1, 4, 7, 10, and every two weeks through week 26. The study was a Phase Ib clinical trial testing combined checkpoint inhibition with ipilimumab and nivolumab as consolidation after autologous stem cell transplantation. This specimen comes from a study of ipilimumab plus nivolumab after autologous stem cell transplantation listed by TCRdb under 2021. About the study as a whole: Trial patients received a median of about 5 ipilimumab doses and seven to nine nivolumab doses. Included in the myeloma cohort were high-risk transplant-naive patients as well as patients relapsing within 3 years of a first autologous transplant. Patients in the trial were undergoing autologous transplant and had high-risk diffuse large B cell lymphoma, mature T cell lymphoma, or multiple myeloma. The intent-to-treat population of the trial was made up of 30 to 40 patients. Study-wide findings and limitations: Per the authors, a biologic rationale for further study of the post-transplant checkpoint inhibition approach was offered by T cell receptor repertoire, regulatory T cell phenotype and gut microbiota profiles. Combined checkpoint inhibition as post-transplant consolidation was concluded by the authors to appear tolerable.

Taken from cysteine to phenylalanine, the CDR3 has 16 residues. Only CDR3 DNA is held: 48 bases, read in frame from base 1. CDR1 SGHTA and CDR2 FQGNSA were looked up in the germline V gene. Trimming removed 1 base from V and 7 bases from J, leaving 16 bases between the germline ends. The library was produced with the immunoSEQ multiplex PCR assay. TCRdb holds this immuneACCESS table with in-frame rearrangements only. Some clones are missing; in checked studies, unresolved V genes explain under half, and the rest has no known cause. The sample profile shows some 45,000 clones; approximately 91% of them were found once. The ten largest make up around 0.9% of the sample.

The receptor was isolated from a male donor with multiple myeloma. The sample was PBMCs, taken in a trial of ipilimumab plus nivolumab as post-transplant consolidation. This chain is built from TRBV7-2 and TRBJ1-4; TRBD1 is possibly the D segment (5 matching bases). The DNA sequence follows: TGTGCCAGCAGCTTAGGGGTGGGGCAGAGTGGTGAAAAACTGTTTTTT. This encodes CASSLGVGQSGEKLFF.